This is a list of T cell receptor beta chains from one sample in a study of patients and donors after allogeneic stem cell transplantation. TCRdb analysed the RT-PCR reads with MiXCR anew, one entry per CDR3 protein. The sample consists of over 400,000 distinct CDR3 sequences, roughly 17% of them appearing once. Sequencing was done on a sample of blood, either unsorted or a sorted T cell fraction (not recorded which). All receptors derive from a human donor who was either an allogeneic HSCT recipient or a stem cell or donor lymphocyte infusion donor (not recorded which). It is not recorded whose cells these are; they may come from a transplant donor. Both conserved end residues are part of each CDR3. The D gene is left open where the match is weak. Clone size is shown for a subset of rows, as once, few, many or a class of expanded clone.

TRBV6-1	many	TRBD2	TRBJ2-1	CASTHVTSGTSYNEQFF	TGTGCCAGCACCCACGTTACTAGCGGGACCTCCTACAATGAGCAGTTCTTC
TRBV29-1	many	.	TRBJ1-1	CSVESRGTEAFF	TGCAGCGTTGAGAGTCGCGGCACTGAAGCTTTCTTT
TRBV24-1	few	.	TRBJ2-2	CATSDLVTGELFF	TGTGCCACCAGTGATTTGGTGACCGGGGAGCTGTTTTTT
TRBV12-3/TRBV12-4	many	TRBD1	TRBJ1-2	CASSSGQSGYGYTF	TGTGCCAGCAGTTCGGGACAGTCTGGCTATGGCTACACCTTC
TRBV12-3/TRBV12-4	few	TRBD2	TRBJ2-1	CASSFWLAEPYGYNEQFF	TGTGCCAGCAGTTTTTGGCTAGCGGAGCCCTATGGGTACAATGAGCAGTTCTTC
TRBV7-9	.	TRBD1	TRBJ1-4	CASSLGTGYEKLFF	TGTGCCAGCAGCCTCGGGACAGGTTATGAAAAACTGTTTTTT
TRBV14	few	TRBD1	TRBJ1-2	CASSHDGTGNYGYTF	TGTGCCAGCAGCCACGACGGGACAGGGAACTATGGCTACACCTTC
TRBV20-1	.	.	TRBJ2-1	CSATSPLHNEQFF	TGCAGTGCCACTTCCCCCCTACACAATGAGCAGTTCTTC
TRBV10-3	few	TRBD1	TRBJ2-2	CAISKSRGTGGDTGELFF	TGTGCCATCAGTAAATCCAGGGGGACAGGAGGGGACACCGGGGAGCTGTTTTTT
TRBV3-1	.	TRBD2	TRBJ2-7	CASSPLAGDSYEQYF	TGTGCCAGCAGCCCTCTAGCGGGAGACTCCTACGAGCAGTACTTC
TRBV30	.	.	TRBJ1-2	CAWSDGPRYTF	TGTGCCTGGAGTGATGGCCCCCGCTACACCTTC
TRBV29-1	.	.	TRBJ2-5	CSSVGFPHPETQYF	TGCAGCTCCGTAGGGTTCCCACACCCGGAGACCCAGTACTTC
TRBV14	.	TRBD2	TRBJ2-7	CASSAGTTSEQYF	TGTGCCAGCAGCGCCGGGACTACTTCCGAGCAGTACTTC
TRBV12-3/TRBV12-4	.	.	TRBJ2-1	CASSPGGGRIKDNEQFF	TGTGCCAGCAGCCCCGGTGGGGGGCGAATCAAAGACAATGAGCAGTTCTTC
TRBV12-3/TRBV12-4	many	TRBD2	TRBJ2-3	CASRRGGDTQYF	TGTGCCAGCAGAAGGGGAGGGGATACGCAGTATTTT
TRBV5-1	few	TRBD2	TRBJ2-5	CASSQGLDRKTQYF	TGCGCCAGCAGCCAGGGACTAGACAGGAAGACCCAGTACTTC
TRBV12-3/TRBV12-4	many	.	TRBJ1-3	CASSFTGSNTIYF	TGTGCCAGCAGTTTTACAGGGTCGAACACCATATATTTT
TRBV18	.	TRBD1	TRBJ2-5	CASSPRQGVALTQYF	TGTGCCAGCTCACCAAGGCAGGGGGTCGCCTTGACCCAGTACTTC
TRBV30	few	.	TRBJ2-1	CAWRGSAAGEQFF	TGTGCCTGGAGGGGATCCGCCGCAGGTGAGCAGTTCTTC
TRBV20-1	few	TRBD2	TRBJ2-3	CSARPTSGRNTDTQYF	TGCAGTGCTAGACCAACTAGCGGGAGAAATACAGATACGCAGTATTTT
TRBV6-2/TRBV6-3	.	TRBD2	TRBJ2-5	CASIPGLADEETQYF	TGTGCCAGCATCCCGGGACTAGCGGACGAGGAGACCCAGTACTTC
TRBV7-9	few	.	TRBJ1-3	CASSQNDRPSGNTIYF	TGTGCCAGCAGCCAGAACGACAGGCCTTCTGGAAACACCATATATTTT
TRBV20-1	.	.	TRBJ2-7	CSARDRGEFYEQYF	TGCAGTGCTAGAGACAGGGGGGAATTCTACGAGCAGTACTTC
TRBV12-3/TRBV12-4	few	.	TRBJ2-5	CASSPFKRNQETQYF	TGTGCCAGCTCACCCTTCAAGCGCAACCAAGAGACCCAGTACTTC
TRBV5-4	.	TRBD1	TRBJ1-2	CASSLVGQGQRGYTF	TGTGCCAGCAGCTTGGTTGGACAGGGTCAAAGGGGCTACACCTTC
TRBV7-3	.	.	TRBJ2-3	CASSLSAFTDTQYF	TGTGCCAGCAGCCTGTCGGCGTTTACAGATACGCAGTATTTT
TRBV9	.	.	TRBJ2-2	CASSVAGTQGELFF	TGTGCCAGCAGCGTAGCGGGCACGCAGGGGGAGCTGTTTTTT
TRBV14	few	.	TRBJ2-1	CASSQRLTYLYNEQFF	TGTGCCAGCAGCCAGCGACTTACATACCTGTACAATGAGCAGTTCTTC
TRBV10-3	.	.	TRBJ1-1	CAISGPGQNTEAFF	TGTGCCATCAGTGGCCCGGGACAGAACACTGAAGCTTTCTTT